This T cell receptor (beta chain) was sequenced for a study of blood T cell repertoires in COVID-19. Study-level background: T cells, B-cell-depleted T cells, or PBMCs provided the cDNA or gDNA that served as material.

Data came from immunoSEQ multiplex PCR; TCRdb stores just in-frame clones and leaves some out. The sample shows 140,000 to 150,000 clones, around 84% of them seen only once. The CDR3 covers 13 residues. Germline V lookup: CDR1 MNHNS, CDR2 SASEGT. With 5 bases removed from V and 7 bases from J, the gap between germline ends came to 14 bases. The TCR sequence derives from a human donor in a cohort sampled during active COVID-19. The gene calls are TRBV6-1 and TRBJ2-5; tentatively, D is TRBD2 (5 bases). The sample taken for sequencing was peripheral blood. CDR3 sequence: CASSSEARGTQYF. CDR3 sequence (DNA): TGTGCCAGCAGTTCCGAGGCCCGGGGGACCCAGTACTTC.